The 27 T cell receptor beta chains below come from one sample, sequenced in a study of cytomegalovirus exposure and HLA in healthy donors. Amplification used 60 Vbeta primers and 13 Jbeta primers. Sequencing used immunoSEQ multiplex PCR; TCRdb keeps in-frame clones, though not all of them. The sample totals around 120,000 clones. The sample taken for sequencing was PBMCs. These receptors came from a man aged 45-65 years in good health and CMV-seronegative.

The rearrangement links TRBV18 to TRBJ2-5, with 7 bases fitting TRBD1. V trimming: 6 bases; J trimming: 2 bases; junction bases outside the gene matches: 9. This CDR3 has 15 residues. Germline lookup yields CDR1 KGHSH and CDR2 LQKENI. This CDR3 reads CASSLIRTGQETQYF. DNA for the CDR3: TGTGCCAGCTCTCTTATTCGGACAGGACAAGAGACCCAGTACTTC.

V is TRBV27 and J is TRBJ2-3; no reliable D call. The CDR3 runs 12 residues. Trimming pared 1 base from V and 6 bases from J, leaving 5 bases between. Per the germline V gene, CDR1 is MNHEY and CDR2 is SMNVEV (reference sequence). Written as DNA, the CDR3 is TGTGCCAGCAGTTTATTGTCGGATACGCAGTATTTT. Translation: CASSLLSDTQYF.

This chain uses TRBV29-1 with TRBJ1-2; D remains ambiguous. Germline V gene sequence: CDR1 SQVTM, CDR2 ANQGSEA. The V and J ends lost 0 bases and 2 bases respectively, with 10 bases between them. The CDR3 contains 14 residues. The CDR3 loop is CSVEDRPGNYGYTF. CDR3 coding DNA: TGCAGCGTTGAAGATAGGCCCGGGAACTATGGCTACACCTTC. The whole variable domain, filled in from reference TRBV29-1 and TRBJ1-2, reads SAVISQKPSRDICQRGTSLTIQCQVDSQVTMMFWYRQQPGQSLTLIATANQGSEATYESGFVIDKFPISRPNLTFSTLTVSNMSPEDSSIYLCSVEDRPGNYGYTFGSGTRLTVV.

The chain recombines TRBV19 with TRBJ2-1; 15 bases align to TRBD2. This CDR3 contains 18 residues. Germline loops: CDR1 LNHDA, CDR2 SQIVND (reference sequence). The V gene end was trimmed by 5 bases and the J gene end by 5 bases; junction bases not matched to a gene: 10. Written as DNA, the CDR3 is TGTGCCAGTAGTCCGAGGACTAGCGGGAGGGTCCTAAACAATGAGCAGTTCTTC. Protein: CASSPRTSGRVLNNEQFF.

The V gene is TRBV10-1, the J gene TRBJ2-3; 7 nucleotides align to TRBD2. Germline lookup yields CDR1 WNHNN and CDR2 SYGVQD (reference sequence). The CDR3 sequence is 15 residues long. Trimming cost V 0 bases and J 6 bases; bases outside gene matches: 6. DNA for the CDR3: TGCGCCAGCAGTGAGTCGCGGGGGAGGCTCGATACGCAGTATTTT. Residues: CASSESRGRLDTQYF.

This chain uses TRBV5-6 with TRBJ1-1; possibly TRBD1 for D (5 bases). Germline V gene sequence: CDR1 SGHDT, CDR2 YYEEEE. V gave up 3 bases and J gave up 3 bases, with 9 bases separating them. The CDR3 totals 13 residues. CDR3 sequence (DNA): TGTGCCAGCAGCTGGGGGGGTTACACTGAAGCTTTCTTT. It specifies CASSWGGYTEAFF.

The CDR3 nucleotides are TGTGCCAGCAGCGGGCGACACGGCCCCTACGAGCAGTACTTC. It encodes CASSGRHGPYEQYF. The rearrangement links TRBV7-2 to TRBJ2-7; unclear D gene. Germline lookup yields CDR1 SGHTA and CDR2 FQGNSA. V lost 5 bases and J lost 2, with 13 bases in between. This CDR3 region has 14 residues.

The chain recombines TRBV6-6 with TRBJ2-7; D is unclear. V was clipped by 6 bases and J by 2 bases, with 8 bases between them. CDR1 and CDR2 (germline): MNHNY, SVGAGI (reference sequence). The CDR3 loop spans 12 amino acids. This CDR3 is CASSPLAYEQYF. The CDR3 DNA follows: TGTGCCAGCAGCCCCCTCGCCTACGAGCAGTACTTC.

This rearrangement joins TRBV6-1 to TRBJ1-5, with TRBD1 as a possible D gene (6 bases). Trimming took 3 bases from V and 5 from J, leaving 14 bases between them. From germline, CDR1 is MNHNS and CDR2 SASEGT. The CDR3 has 15 amino acids. The CDR3 protein is CASSDWGHEDQPQHF. CDR3 sequence (DNA): TGTGCCAGCAGTGATTGGGGACACGAAGATCAGCCCCAGCATTTT.

About this clone: At one end, the junction sequence differs from germline, possibly due to a read error. This chain joins TRBV19 and TRBJ2-5; 10 nucleotides align to TRBD2. CDR1 LNHDA and CDR2 SQIVND come from the germline V gene (reference sequence). The CDR3 is made up of 16 amino acids. The DNA for the CDR3 is TGTGCCAGCAGTATAGCGGGGGGCGACCTTCAAGAGACCCAGTACTTC. As protein: CASSIAGGDLQETQYF.

The chain combines TRBV11-2 with TRBJ2-7; TRBD2 aligns across 7 bases. The CDR3 is 15 residues long. The ends lost 4 bases at V and 2 bases at J; junction bases unmatched: 8. Germline CDR1 SGHAT, CDR2 FQNNGV. CDR3: CASSSLRERTYEQYF. As DNA, the CDR3 is TGTGCCAGCAGCTCCCTGCGGGAGCGAACCTACGAGCAGTACTTC.

The rearrangement uses TRBV6-5 and TRBJ1-1; a weak D match, TRBD1 (6 bases). CDR1 is MNHEY and CDR2 is SVGAGI in the germline V gene. With 0 bases removed from V and 3 bases from J, the gap between germline ends came to 14 bases. The CDR3 extends over 16 amino acids. CDR3 sequence: CASSYSRGGRDTEAFF. CDR3 coding DNA: TGTGCCAGCAGTTACTCGAGGGGGGGAAGGGACACTGAAGCTTTCTTT.

The chain combines TRBV14 with TRBJ2-4; D is perhaps TRBD1 (5 bases). The CDR3 consists of 14 residues. Trimming shortened V by 1 base and J by 5 bases, and 9 bases separated the two germline ends. Per the germline V gene, CDR1 is SGHDN and CDR2 is FVKESK. CDR3 sequence: CASSQAGLQNIQYF. CDR3 DNA: TGTGCCAGCAGCCAAGCAGGGTTGCAAAACATTCAGTACTTC.

The chain employs TRBV6-5 and TRBJ1-2, with D perhaps matching TRBD1 (5 bases). The CDR3 spans 13 residues. The V end was cut by 6 bases, the J end by 4 bases, with 12 bases between. The germline gives CDR1 MNHEY, CDR2 SVGAGI. The CDR3 reads CASSPTAIYGYTF. CDR3 in DNA: TGTGCCAGCAGCCCGACAGCTATCTATGGCTACACCTTC.

V and J are TRBV18 and TRBJ2-7, with 8 bases fitting TRBD1. Germline CDR1 reads KGHSH; CDR2 reads LQKENI. Trimming removed 4 bases from V and 4 bases from J; junction bases left unmatched: 3. This CDR3 region has 13 residues. Here the CDR3 reads CASSLDRGYEQYF. CDR3 sequence (DNA): TGTGCCAGCTCACTTGACAGGGGTTACGAGCAGTACTTC.

This chain joins TRBV4-3 and TRBJ1-6; 8 positions agree with TRBD1. V shed 0 bases and J 10 bases; nucleotides not matched to a gene: 8. This CDR3 spans 16 amino acids. The germline V gene encodes CDR1 LGHNA and CDR2 YSLEER. The CDR3 reads CASSQDTGGLRSPLHF. As DNA, the CDR3 is TGCGCCAGCAGCCAAGACACAGGGGGTTTGAGATCACCCCTCCACTTT.

The chain joins TRBV27 to TRBJ1-1, with 10 bases aligning to TRBD1. Trimming took 6 bases from V and 4 from J; bases not matched to a gene: 5. CDR3 length: 14 residues. Germline CDR1 and CDR2: MNHEY and SMNVEV (reference sequence). This chain's CDR3 is CASSDRDRGTEAFF. CDR3 nucleotides: TGTGCCAGCAGCGACAGGGACAGGGGCACTGAAGCTTTCTTT.

The chain has TRBV12-5 and TRBJ2-2; 9 positions agree with TRBD2. Germline CDR1 is LGHNT and CDR2 is FRNRAP. The CDR3 extends over 19 amino acids. V was pared by 0 bases and J by 4 bases, with 12 bases of the junction left unmatched. CDR3: CASGLVQAAGGASTGELFF. The CDR3 DNA sequence: TGTGCTAGTGGTTTGGTACAGGCAGCGGGGGGCGCGAGCACCGGGGAGCTGTTTTTT.

This sequence joins TRBV5-1 and TRBJ2-7; the D gene is possibly TRBD1 (5 bases). This CDR3 spans 15 amino acids. Germline values: CDR1 SGHRS, CDR2 YFSETQ. Trimming took off 0 bases at V and 1 base at J, with 11 bases between the two ends. The CDR3 nucleotides are TGCGCCAGCAGCTTGGGGGGCGGCTTATCCTACGAGCAGTACTTC. It encodes CASSLGGGLSYEQYF.

The V call is TRBV5-6, the J call TRBJ2-2; TRBD1 is a possible D gene (6 bases). Germline loops: CDR1 SGHDT, CDR2 YYEEEE. The CDR3 runs 15 residues. Trimming stripped 4 bases from V and 1 base from J, with 11 bases between. For the CDR3, the DNA is TGTGCCAGCAGCCGGACAGTCGGGAACACCGGGGAGCTGTTTTTT. Translating gives CASSRTVGNTGELFF.

The genes are TRBV9 and TRBJ1-1; no firm D call. V was trimmed by 4 bases and J by 0 bases, leaving 10 bases between them. Germline V CDR1 and CDR2: SGDLS, YYNGEE. This CDR3 has 14 amino acids. The CDR3 region has the DNA TGTGCCAGCAGCCTCGGGGTCATGAACACTGAAGCTTTCTTT. Amino acid sequence: CASSLGVMNTEAFF.

This chain links TRBV5-1 with TRBJ1-1, with D hard to call. Germline lookup yields CDR1 SGHRS and CDR2 YFSETQ. CDR3 size: 13 residues. Trimming cost V 5 bases and J 0 bases, with 8 bases left between them. Here the CDR3 reads CASSREVNTEAFF. The CDR3 DNA reads TGCGCCAGCAGTCGGGAGGTGAACACTGAAGCTTTCTTT.

The chain links TRBV15 to TRBJ2-2; 8 bases align to TRBD1. The trim removed 5 bases at V and 4 bases at J, leaving 6 bases unmatched. Germline CDR1 reads LNHNV; CDR2 reads YYDKDF (reference sequence). There are 15 residues in the CDR3. The chain's CDR3 is CATSGQGLGTGELFF. CDR3 sequence (DNA): TGTGCCACCAGCGGACAGGGTTTAGGCACCGGGGAGCTGTTTTTT. Filled out from reference TRBV15 and TRBJ2-2, the complete variable domain reads DAMVIQNPRYQVTQFGKPVTLSCSQTLNHNVMYWYQQKSSQAPKLLFHYYDKDFNNEADTPDNFQSRRPNTSFCFLDIRSPGLGDTAMYLCATSGQGLGTGELFFGEGSRLTVL.

The rearrangement joins TRBV13 to TRBJ1-2; TRBD1 aligns across 12 bases. CDR1 is PRHDT, CDR2 FYEKMQ, per germline (reference sequence). The CDR3 covers 16 residues. V gave up 5 bases and J gave up 3 bases; unmatched junction bases: 7. CDR3 protein: CASSPTGTGGDYGYTF. DNA of the CDR3: TGTGCCAGCAGCCCTACCGGGACAGGGGGCGACTATGGCTACACCTTC.

CDR3 nucleotides: TGTGCCAGCAGCTTAGGTCTAGCGGGAGCAGTCAATGAGCAGTTCTTC. This codes for CASSLGLAGAVNEQFF. The genes are TRBV13 and TRBJ2-1, with 10 bases matching TRBD2. The CDR3 runs 16 residues. V dropped 0 bases and J dropped 6; count of bases not matched to a gene: 5. Germline V gene lookup returns CDR1 PRHDT and CDR2 FYEKMQ (reference sequence).

This chain links TRBV19 with TRBJ1-5, with TRBD1 matching over 7 bases. Germline loops: CDR1 LNHDA, CDR2 SQIVND (reference sequence). The trim removed 4 bases at V and 6 bases at J, leaving 12 bases unmatched. The CDR3 totals 16 residues. CDR3 bases: TGTGCCAGTAGTACACAAGGGGGCTCGGGATCTCAGCCCCAGCATTTT. As protein: CASSTQGGSGSQPQHF.

On this clone: This sample includes further DNA sequences coding for the same CDR3. This sequence joins TRBV5-6 and TRBJ1-1, with D perhaps matching TRBD1 (5 bases). Trimming pared 1 base from V and 0 bases from J, leaving 7 bases between. The length of the CDR3 is 14 residues. Germline V lookup: CDR1 SGHDT, CDR2 YYEEEE. The CDR3 loop reads CASSLRGMNTEAFF. CDR3 in DNA: TGTGCCAGCAGCTTGCGGGGGATGAACACTGAAGCTTTCTTT.